This is a list of T cell receptor beta chains from one sample in a study of identical twins. A single record per CDR3 protein comes from TCRdb applying MiXCR to the 5' RACE reads. In the table there are over 550,000 distinct CDR3 sequences, around 7.5% of which are singletons. These records were also assigned to another study, of yellow fever vaccine responses in identical twins.

The sequencing sample was made of PBMCs. Source of these receptors: a woman aged 18-30 years in good health. The CDR3 runs from the conserved cysteine through the conserved F or W. D genes are given only for firm matches. Clone size is shown for a subset of rows, as once, few, many or a class of expanded clone.

>TRBV29-1|-|TRBJ1-1|few
CSARQALETFF
TGCAGCGCGAGACAGGCTTTGGAAACTTTCTTT
>TRBV5-6|-|TRBJ1-1|many
CASSSKRVLTEAFF
TGTGCCAGCAGCTCTAAAAGGGTCCTTACTGAAGCTTTCTTT
>TRBV29-1|TRBD2|TRBJ2-3|-
CSVEGLAGYTDTQYF
TGCAGCGTTGAAGGACTAGCGGGCTACACAGATACGCAGTATTTT
>TRBV7-9|-|TRBJ2-5|-
CASNSLTDETQYF
TGTGCCAGTAACAGTCTTACAGACGAGACCCAGTACTTC
>TRBV6-1|-|TRBJ2-7|few
CASSGQFPEQYF
TGTGCCAGCAGTGGACAGTTTCCCGAGCAGTACTTC
>TRBV2|TRBD1|TRBJ1-2|-
CASMEGQGANYGYTF
TGTGCCAGCATGGAGGGGCAGGGGGCGAACTATGGCTACACCTTC
>TRBV12-3/TRBV12-4|TRBD1|TRBJ2-3|many
CASSPPPGQWDTQYF
TGTGCCAGCAGCCCCCCCCCGGGACAGTGGGATACGCAGTATTTT
>TRBV28|TRBD2|TRBJ2-7|-
CATGLAGLPYEQYF
TGTGCCACCGGACTAGCGGGACTTCCCTACGAGCAGTACTTC
>TRBV7-3|TRBD2|TRBJ2-3|-
CASSSNVGGGAGWPDTQYF
TGTGCCAGCAGCTCTAACGTTGGCGGGGGGGCTGGGTGGCCAGATACGCAGTATTTT
>TRBV24-1|TRBD1|TRBJ2-3|-
CATSDTLQGPTDTQYF
TGTGCCACCAGTGATACCCTACAGGGGCCCACAGATACGCAGTATTTT
>TRBV2|TRBD2|TRBJ2-5|-
CASGIAGVETQYF
TGTGCCAGCGGTATAGCGGGGGTAGAGACCCAGTACTTC
>TRBV10-3|TRBD1|TRBJ2-1|many
CAISEAGTGQFF
TGTGCCATCAGTGAGGCCGGGACAGGGCAGTTCTTC
>TRBV24-1|-|TRBJ2-1|-
CATERSTYNEQFF
TGTGCCACGGAGAGGTCCACATACAATGAGCAGTTCTTC
>TRBV28|TRBD1|TRBJ2-1|-
CASSPAPGQGYNEQFF
TGTGCCAGCAGTCCAGCGCCGGGACAGGGATACAATGAGCAGTTCTTC
>TRBV11-2|-|TRBJ2-3|few
CASTPVKLRGSTDTQYF
TGTGCCAGCACCCCAGTAAAGTTGCGGGGAAGCACAGATACGCAGTATTTT
>TRBV7-8|-|TRBJ1-1|many
CASSLVVLTEAFF
TGTGCCAGCAGCTTAGTCGTCCTTACTGAAGCTTTCTTT
>TRBV28|TRBD1|TRBJ2-3|few
CASRAPGQASLDTQYF
TGTGCCAGCAGAGCACCGGGACAGGCGTCGTTGGATACGCAGTATTTT
>TRBV27|-|TRBJ2-1|-
CASSLPGGSQNEQFF
TGTGCCAGCAGTTTACCCGGGGGCTCCCAAAATGAGCAGTTCTTC
>TRBV12-3/TRBV12-4|-|TRBJ2-7|-
CASSFFRGYEQYF
TGTGCCAGCAGTTTTTTCAGGGGCTACGAGCAGTACTTC
>TRBV27|-|TRBJ2-1|many
CASSYDSLGYNEQFF
TGTGCCAGCAGTTACGACTCCCTAGGATACAATGAGCAGTTCTTC
>TRBV5-1|TRBD1|TRBJ2-2|many
CASSLNRDRVTGELFF
TGCGCCAGCAGCCTGAACCGGGACAGGGTAACCGGGGAGCTGTTTTTT
>TRBV5-1|TRBD1|TRBJ2-2|-
CASSLAWDRTNTGELFF
TGCGCCAGCAGCTTGGCCTGGGACAGGACGAACACCGGGGAGCTGTTTTTT
>TRBV12-3/TRBV12-4|-|TRBJ2-5|many
CASSFEGSETQYF
TGTGCCAGCAGCTTCGAGGGGAGTGAGACCCAGTACTTC
>TRBV7-8|-|TRBJ2-1|few
CASSLGGRLREQFF
TGTGCCAGCAGCTTAGGTGGGCGTTTGCGTGAGCAGTTCTTC